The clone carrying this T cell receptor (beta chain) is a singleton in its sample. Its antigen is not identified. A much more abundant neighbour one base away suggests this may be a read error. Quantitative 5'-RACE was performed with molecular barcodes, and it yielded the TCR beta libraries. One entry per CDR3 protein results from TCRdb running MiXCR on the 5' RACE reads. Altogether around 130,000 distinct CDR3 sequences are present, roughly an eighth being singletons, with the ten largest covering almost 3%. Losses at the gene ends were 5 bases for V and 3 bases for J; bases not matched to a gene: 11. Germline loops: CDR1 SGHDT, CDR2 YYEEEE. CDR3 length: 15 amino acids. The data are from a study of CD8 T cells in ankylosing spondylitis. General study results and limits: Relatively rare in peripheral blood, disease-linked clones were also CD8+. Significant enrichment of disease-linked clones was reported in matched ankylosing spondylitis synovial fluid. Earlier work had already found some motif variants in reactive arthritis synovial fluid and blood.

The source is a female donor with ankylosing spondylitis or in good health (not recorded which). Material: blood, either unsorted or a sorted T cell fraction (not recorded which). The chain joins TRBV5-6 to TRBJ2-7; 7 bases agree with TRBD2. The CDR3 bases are TGTGCCAGCAGGTCGCTTGGGGAGGGAGTCTACGAGCAGTACTTC. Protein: CASRSLGEGVYEQYF.